Each of the 14 T cell receptor beta chains below was sequenced from the same sample in a study of CD8+CD57+ T cells in acquired aplastic anemia. According to the study, genomic DNA was the template for TCR beta VDJ and CDR3 profiling. TCRdb processed the reads anew with MiXCR; each CDR3 protein has one entry. The table has about 130,000 distinct CDR3 sequences, about half seen once. The sequencing input was sorted CD4+, CD8+, or CD8+CD57+ T cells (not recorded which) from PBMCs. These receptors were obtained from a human donor in good health, serving as a control.

The gene calls are TRBV29-1 and TRBJ2-5, with 12 bases lining up with TRBD2. Germline-derived CDR1 and CDR2 are SQVTM and ANQGSEA. V dropped 4 bases and J dropped 4; count of bases not matched to a gene: 7. The length of the CDR3 is 15 residues. CDR3 amino acids: CSVGGASGRAETQYF. Written as DNA, the CDR3 is TGCAGCGTTGGTGGGGCTAGCGGGAGGGCAGAGACCCAGTACTTC.

CDR3 sequence reads: CASSYVRTGDYGYTF. The CDR3, as DNA: TGTGCCAGCAGTTACGTAAGGACAGGAGACTATGGCTACACCTTC. The chain is built from TRBV6-5 and TRBJ1-2; TRBD1 matches 7 bases. V was pared by 2 bases and J by 3 bases, with 6 bases of the junction left unmatched. Germline V gene data show CDR1 as MNHEY and CDR2 as SVGAGI. CDR3 length: 15 residues.

This clonotype has a handful of counts. The V and J genes are TRBV30 and TRBJ1-1; D is uncertain. Germline CDR1 GTSNPN, CDR2 SVGIG (reference sequence). The CDR3 covers 13 residues. Trimming pared 3 bases from V and 0 bases from J, leaving 8 bases between. The CDR3 DNA follows: TGTGCCTGGAGGTCGCGGGTGAACACTGAAGCTTTCTTT. Residues: CAWRSRVNTEAFF.

The chain employs TRBV18 and TRBJ1-1, with TRBD1 matching 8 bases. With 3 bases clipped from V and 0 bases from J, the junction kept 3 bases outside the gene matches. CDR1 and CDR2 from the germline V gene are KGHSH and LQKENI. This CDR3 spans 15 amino acids. The CDR3 region has the DNA TGTGCCAGCTCACCTTCAGGGGGCCTGAACACTGAAGCTTTCTTT. The encoded protein is CASSPSGGLNTEAFF.

The rearrangement uses TRBV10-3 and TRBJ1-5, with a weak D call TRBD1 (6 bases). Germline values: CDR1 ENHRY, CDR2 SYGVKD. V was cut by 0 bases and J by 2 bases, with 8 bases left in between. CDR3 length equals 15 residues. CDR3 coding DNA: TGTGCCATCAGTGAGTCTGCAGGGGGCAATCAGCCCCAGCATTTT. Translation: CAISESAGGNQPQHF.

The rearrangement uses TRBV19 and TRBJ2-7; D may be TRBD1 (5 bases). Trimming took off 8 bases at V and 0 bases at J, with 11 bases between the two ends. In germline, CDR1 is LNHDA, CDR2 SQIVND (reference sequence). This CDR3 is 13 amino acids long. The CDR3 loop reads CASGHTGSYEQYF. The CDR3 nucleotides are TGTGCCAGTGGACACACGGGCTCCTACGAGCAGTACTTC.

The chain has TRBV7-9 and TRBJ1-6; tentatively, D is TRBD1 (5 bases). This CDR3 has 15 amino acids. Per the germline V gene, CDR1 is SEHNR and CDR2 is FQNEAQ (reference sequence). V was pared by 10 bases and J by 6 bases, with 19 bases between. This CDR3 is CATREKRQLNSPLHF. In DNA form, the CDR3 reads TGTGCCACAAGAGAGAAGAGACAGCTTAATTCACCCCTCCACTTT.

This clonotype was seen ten or more times. The CDR3 region is CATSRGLAKNIQYF. The CDR3, as DNA: TGTGCCACCTCCCGGGGTCTAGCCAAAAACATTCAGTACTTC. V usage is TRBV10-3 and J usage is TRBJ2-4; D may be TRBD2 (5 bases). CDR1 is ENHRY and CDR2 is SYGVKD in the germline V gene. The CDR3 sequence is 14 residues long. V dropped 10 bases and J dropped 0 bases, with 13 bases sitting between them.

The gene calls are TRBV12-3 or TRBV12-4 and TRBJ1-2, with TRBD1 matching 8 bases. The J segment lost 2 bases and the V segment lost 5 bases, leaving 4 bases of the junction unmatched. CDR3 length: 14 amino acids. CDR3 DNA sequence: TGTGCCAGCAGTCAGACAGGGGCCAACTATGGCTACACCTTC. It specifies CASSQTGANYGYTF.

This sequence joins TRBV7-2 and TRBJ2-7; D not certain. The end of the DNA aligns better with TRBJ2-1, so the J call may be wrong. This CDR3 contains 13 residues. Germline CDR1 is SGHTA and CDR2 is FQGNSA. The CDR3 loop is CASSPELFGEQFF. CDR3 nucleotides: TGTGCCAGCAGCCCCGAACTATTCGGTGAGCAGTTCTTC.

The rearrangement uses TRBV24-1 and TRBJ2-3; D is ambiguous. CDR1 and CDR2 (germline): KGHDR, SFDVKD. The CDR3 extends over 13 amino acids. Between the trimmed V and J ends, which lost 5 bases and 0 bases, there was a span of 5 bases. CDR3 sequence: CATSGASTDTQYF. CDR3 bases: TGTGCCACCAGTGGGGCTAGCACAGATACGCAGTATTTT.

The chain joins TRBV20-1 to TRBJ2-7; 9 bases agree with TRBD1. The length of the CDR3 is 15 residues. Germline V lookup: CDR1 DFQATT, CDR2 SNEGSKA (reference sequence). The junction had 4 bases not matched to a gene; V was cut back by 0 bases and J by 1 base. The CDR3, as DNA: TGCAGTGCTAGAGACGGACAGGGGAAGTCCTACGAGCAGTACTTC. Translation: CSARDGQGKSYEQYF.

In its sample, this clonotype was seen a few times. This chain links TRBV2 with TRBJ2-7; 9 bases are shared with TRBD1. After removal of 4 bases from V and 6 bases from J, the junction contained 7 bases not matched to a gene. Germline CDR1 is SNHLY and CDR2 is FYNNEI. This CDR3 contains 14 residues. The CDR3 DNA follows: TGTGCCAGCAGTGGTCGACAGGGGGGCGTCGAGCAGTACTTC. Protein sequence: CASSGRQGGVEQYF.

The gene calls are TRBV7-8 and TRBJ2-5, with 14 bases fitting TRBD2. The V and J ends lost 1 base and 2 bases, in that order; junction bases with no gene match: 6. CDR1 and CDR2 (germline): SGHVS, FQNEAQ. CDR3 length: 18 amino acids. The CDR3 sequence is CASSLVRTSGGSQETQYF. The CDR3 DNA reads as TGTGCCAGCAGCTTAGTCAGGACTAGCGGGGGGTCACAAGAGACCCAGTACTTC.